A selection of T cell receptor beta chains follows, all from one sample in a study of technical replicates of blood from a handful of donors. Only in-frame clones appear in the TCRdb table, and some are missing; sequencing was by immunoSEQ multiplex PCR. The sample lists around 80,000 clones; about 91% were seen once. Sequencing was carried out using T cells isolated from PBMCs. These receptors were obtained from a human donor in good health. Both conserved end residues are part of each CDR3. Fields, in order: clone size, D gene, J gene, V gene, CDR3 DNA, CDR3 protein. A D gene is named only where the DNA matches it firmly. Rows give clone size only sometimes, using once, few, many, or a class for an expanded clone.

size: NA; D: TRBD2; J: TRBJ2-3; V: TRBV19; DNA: TGTGCCAGTAGTATAGAAGCTAGCGGGGGGGACACAGATACGCAGTATTTT; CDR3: CASSIEASGGDTDTQYF
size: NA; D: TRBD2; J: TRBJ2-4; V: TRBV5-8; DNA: TGTGCCAGCAGCTCTAGCGGGGAGCTGGGGGCCAAAAACATTCAGTACTTC; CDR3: CASSSSGELGAKNIQYF
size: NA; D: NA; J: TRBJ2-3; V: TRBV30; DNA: TGTGCCTGGAACGAGGGAGACCCAGATACGCAGTATTTT; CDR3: CAWNEGDPDTQYF
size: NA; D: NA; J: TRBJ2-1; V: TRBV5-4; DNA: TGTGCCAGCAGCTTGCAGAGTAGCGACAATGAGCAGTTCTTC; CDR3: CASSLQSSDNEQFF
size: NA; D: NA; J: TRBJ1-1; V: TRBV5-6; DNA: TGTGCCAGCAGCTTGGTTCTCGGTGTAAAAGCTTTCTTT; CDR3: CASSLVLGVKAFF
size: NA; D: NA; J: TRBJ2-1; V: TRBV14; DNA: TGTGCCAGCAGCCTAGGGGGTTACAATGAGCAGTTCTTC; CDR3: CASSLGGYNEQFF
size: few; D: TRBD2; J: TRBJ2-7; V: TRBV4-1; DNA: TGCGCCAGCAGCCAGAAGGGGACTAGCGGGCACTCCGAGCAGTACTTC; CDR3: CASSQKGTSGHSEQYF
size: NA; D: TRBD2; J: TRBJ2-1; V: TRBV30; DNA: TGTGCCTGGAGTGACGAGACTAGCTCCTTCTTC; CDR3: CAWSDETSSFF
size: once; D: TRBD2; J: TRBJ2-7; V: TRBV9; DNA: TGTGCCAGCAGCGTAGATCCATGGGCTAGCGGAAACTACGAGCAGTACTTC; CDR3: CASSVDPWASGNYEQYF
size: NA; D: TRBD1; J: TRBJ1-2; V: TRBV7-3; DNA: TGTGCCAGCAGCTTGCCCGGGACAGGTGAAATACTATTCTGCTACACCTTC; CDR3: CASSLPGTGEILFCYTF
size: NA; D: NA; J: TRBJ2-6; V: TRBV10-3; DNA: TGTGCCATCAGTGAAACGGGGTACGGGGCCAACGTCCTGACTTTC; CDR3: CAISETGYGANVLTF
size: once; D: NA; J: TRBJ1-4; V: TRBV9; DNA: TGTGCCAGCAGCGTGGAGGGGCTTCGGGGTGAAAAACTGTTTTTT; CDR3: CASSVEGLRGEKLFF
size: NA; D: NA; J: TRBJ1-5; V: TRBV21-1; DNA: TGTGCCAGCAGCAATGAGGGCTCTGATAGCAATCAGCCCCAGCATTTT; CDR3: CASSNEGSDSNQPQHF
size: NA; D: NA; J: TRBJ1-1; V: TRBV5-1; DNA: TGCGCCAGCAGCTTAAGGGGAGGGACTGAAGCTTTCTTT; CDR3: CASSLRGGTEAFF
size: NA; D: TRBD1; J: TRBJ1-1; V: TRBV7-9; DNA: TGTGCCAGCAGGACAGGGCAGACTGAAGCTTTCTTT; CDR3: CASRTGQTEAFF
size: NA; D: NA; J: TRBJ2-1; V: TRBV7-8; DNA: TGTGCCAGCAGCCCAGGAGGGACAGCCTACAATGAGCAGTTCTTC; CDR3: CASSPGGTAYNEQFF
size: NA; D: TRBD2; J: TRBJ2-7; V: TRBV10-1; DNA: TGCGCCAGCAGTGGGACTAGCGGGACTTCTGAGCAGTACTTC; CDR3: CASSGTSGTSEQYF
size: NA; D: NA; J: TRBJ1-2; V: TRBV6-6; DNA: TGTGCCAGCAGTTTGGCAGGGCGGAACTATGGCTACACCTTC; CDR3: CASSLAGRNYGYTF
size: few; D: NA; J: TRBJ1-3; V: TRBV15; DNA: TGTGCCACCAGCAGAGACCGGTTTGGGCCTGGAAACACCATATATTTT; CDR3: CATSRDRFGPGNTIYF
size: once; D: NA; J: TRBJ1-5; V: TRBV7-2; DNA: TGTGCCAGCAGCTTATCTACGGGTCAGCCCCAGCATTTT; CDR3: CASSLSTGQPQHF
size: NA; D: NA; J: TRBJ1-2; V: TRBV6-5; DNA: TGTGCCAGCAGTTCCCAGGGTTTTGGCTACACCTTC; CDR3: CASSSQGFGYTF
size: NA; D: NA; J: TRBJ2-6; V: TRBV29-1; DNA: TGCAGCGTTGAAGATCAGGAGGGGGCGGAAGGGGCCAACGTCCTGACTTTC; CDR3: CSVEDQEGAEGANVLTF
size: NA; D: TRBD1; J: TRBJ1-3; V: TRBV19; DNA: TGTGCCAGTAGTGCCGCACGAGGGGGCCCTGGAAACACCATATATTTT; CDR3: CASSAARGGPGNTIYF
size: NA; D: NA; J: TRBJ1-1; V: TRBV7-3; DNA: TGTGCCAGCAGCTCCGGGTCCGGGACTGAAGCTTTCTTT; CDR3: CASSSGSGTEAFF
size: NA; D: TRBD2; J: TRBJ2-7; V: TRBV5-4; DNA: TGTGCCAGCAGCTTGGCGGACGGGGGAGCGGGAGCGTACGAGCAGTACTTC; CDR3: CASSLADGGAGAYEQYF
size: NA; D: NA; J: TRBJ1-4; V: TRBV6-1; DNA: TGTGCCAGCAGTGCTATGGCCGAGGAAACTAATGAAAAACTGTTTTTT; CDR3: CASSAMAEETNEKLFF
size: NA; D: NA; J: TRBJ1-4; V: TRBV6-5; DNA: TGTGCCAGCAGTTACAGGGAGAATGAAAAACTGTTTTTT; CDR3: CASSYRENEKLFF
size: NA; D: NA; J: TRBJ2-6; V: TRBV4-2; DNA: TGTGCCAGCAGCCAAGACACAGGGTCTGGGGCCAACGTCCTGACTTTC; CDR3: CASSQDTGSGANVLTF
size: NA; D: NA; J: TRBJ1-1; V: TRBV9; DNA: TGTGCCAGCAGCCCTGTGGGGGGGGCGATCATGAACACTGAAGCTTTCTTT; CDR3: CASSPVGGAIMNTEAFF
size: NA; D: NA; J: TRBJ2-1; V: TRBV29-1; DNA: TGCAGCGTTGGTGTTAGTTACAATGAGCAGTTCTTC; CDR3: CSVGVSYNEQFF
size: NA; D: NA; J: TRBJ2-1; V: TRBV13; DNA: TGTGCCAGCAACTTTCGTAGCTCCTACAATGAGCAGTTCTTC; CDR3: CASNFRSSYNEQFF
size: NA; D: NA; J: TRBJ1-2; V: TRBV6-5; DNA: TGTGCCAGCAGTTCGACAGGCTTGAGCTATGGCTACACCTTC; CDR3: CASSSTGLSYGYTF
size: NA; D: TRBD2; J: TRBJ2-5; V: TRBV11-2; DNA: TGTGCCAGCAGCCCGGGACTAGCGGTAGAGACCCAGTACTTC; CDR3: CASSPGLAVETQYF
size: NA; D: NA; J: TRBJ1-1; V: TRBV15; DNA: TGTGCCACCAGTCCTGGGGCTGGTGAAGCTTTCTTT; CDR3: CATSPGAGEAFF
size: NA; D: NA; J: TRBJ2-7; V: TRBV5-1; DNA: TGCGCCAGCAGCTGGGACAAATCTTACGAGCAGTACTTC; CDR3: CASSWDKSYEQYF
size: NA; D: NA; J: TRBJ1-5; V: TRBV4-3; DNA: TGCGCCAGCAGCCAAGACAGGGTTCAGCCCCAGCATTTT; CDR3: CASSQDRVQPQHF
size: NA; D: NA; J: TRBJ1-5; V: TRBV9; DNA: TGTGCCAGCAGCGCGGGGGGGGACAACAATCAGCCCCAGCATTTT; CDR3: CASSAGGDNNQPQHF
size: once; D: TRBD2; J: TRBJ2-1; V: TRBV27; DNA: TGTGCCAGCAGTTTCAGGACTAGCGGGAATCATGAGCAGTTCTTC; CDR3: CASSFRTSGNHEQFF
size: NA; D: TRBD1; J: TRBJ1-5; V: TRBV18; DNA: TGTGCCAGCTCGCCCGGCCAGACAGGGGATCAGCCCCAGCATTTT; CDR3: CASSPGQTGDQPQHF
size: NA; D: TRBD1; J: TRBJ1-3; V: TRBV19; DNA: TGTGCCAGCAGTAGTTATAGGAGGACAGGGACCTCCGGAAACACCATATATTTT; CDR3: CASSSYRRTGTSGNTIYF
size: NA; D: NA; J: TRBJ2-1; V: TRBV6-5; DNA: TGTGCCACCACGGGGACAAATGAGCAGTTCTTC; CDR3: CATTGTNEQFF
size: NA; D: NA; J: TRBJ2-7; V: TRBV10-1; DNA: TGCGCCAGCAGTGAGACCAGCTACGAGCAGTACTTC; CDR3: CASSETSYEQYF
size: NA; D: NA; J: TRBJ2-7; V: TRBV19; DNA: TGTGCCAGTAGTCCTCTGCCTAGCGTAGGCGAGCAGTACTTC; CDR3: CASSPLPSVGEQYF